A single T cell receptor beta chain is shown here with its context. This entry comes from a study of shared clonotypes between healthy human individuals. Here immunoSEQ multiplex PCR was the method, and the copy in TCRdb shows in-frame clones only, minus some. Altogether millions of clones are present, 85% to 95% being singletons, with the ten largest covering under 0.15%. V trimming: 4 bases; J trimming: 6 bases; junction bases outside the gene matches: 9. The germline V gene has CDR1 SGDLS and CDR2 YYNGEE. The length of the CDR3 is 15 residues. Sample: naive CD4+ T cells sorted from blood. The subset: CD45RA+ positively selected. The receptor's source is a man aged 18 to 29 in good health. This rearrangement joins TRBV9 to TRBJ2-3, with TRBD1 matching over 9 bases. The DNA for the CDR3 is TGTGCCAGCAGCCCACAGGGGGCATCCCCGGATACGCAGTATTTT. Translated, it gives CASSPQGASPDTQYF.